What follows is one T cell receptor (beta chain) and its context. This receptor's antigen is unknown. No quality values exist for individual bases; no much larger clone is one base distant. The data are from a study of human T cells and chemical hapten exposure (dated by TCRdb to the early 2020s). Background on the whole study: For sensitization, 2% DPC in acetone was applied to an approximately 2 cm by approximately 2 cm area of upper inner arm skin. Most of the patients in the cohort were female, and the cohort covered alopecia areata with under or over 50% scalp involvement, alopecia totalis and alopecia universalis. Libraries were pooled for sequencing, and variation in per-sample TCR yields was attributed mainly to small differences in library volumes within the pool. For TCR sequencing, blood came from twenty-nine alopecia patients at anywhere from one to four time points (pre-sensitization, 2, 6 and 24 weeks). The study tracked peripheral blood TCR repertoire changes in vivo during primary and secondary sensitization to the hapten diphenylcyclopropenone (DPC) in alopecia patients. Patch tests used Finn chambers with 0.01% DPC on the upper back, scored after 6 days by International Contact Dermatitis Research Group standards. Blood was sampled from patients pre-sensitization (week 0) and at 2, 6 and about 24 weeks after DPC sensitization. Weekly therapeutic DPC doses were additionally applied to the scalp of patients throughout the roughly 24-week study period.

Study-wide conclusions, independent of this receptor: The number of PT1 expanded TCRs positively correlated with patch test score, significant at thresholds 8, 16 and 32 but not 4. Because every patient had alopecia, a presumed autoimmune disease, the patients' immune response might differ from that of healthy individuals. Repeated subsampling changed both the strength of the expansion versus patch-test correlation and the threshold at which that correlation became significant. Compared with pre-sensitization or healthy control sets, expanded TCRs formed significantly more large CDR3 similarity clusters, which is consistent with antigen-driven responses. The number of TCRs above 1 in 1000 frequency did not change with DPC sensitization; there was no evidence of global repertoire structure alterations.

Sample time point, as interpreted from the label and publication: pre-sensitization, week 0. Read against the paper, the sample's treatment or condition label means: therapeutic diphenylcyclopropenone sensitization with weekly scalp DPC. At every patch-test visit, the blood draw took place before the patch test was put on. Patients were considered eligible if aged 18 to 70, diagnosed with alopecia and deemed suitable for DPC therapy, and patients were excluded if pregnant. Total RNA was extracted from unfractionated whole blood collected in Tempus Blood RNA tubes. Library method: RACE. The listed sequencing device is NextSeq 500. During library preparation, unique molecular identifiers were attached to individual cDNA molecules so that TCRs could be counted quantitatively and reproducibly. For every blood RNA sample, sequencing covered both the TCR alpha and TCR beta chains. The study's processing was this. A median of about 87,000 TCRs per sample was observed, with a range of about 23,224 to 700,000. The Decombinator software suite was used to annotate V, J and CDR3 in the TCR reads. Every sample was subsampled to the same number of TCRs (28,000) for the PS versus PT1 abundance plots. TCRs were defined as expanded if absent before sensitization and observed at least eight times at the 2-week time point. The public reads were reanalyzed by TCRdb: fastp trimming at Q25, MiXCR alignment, in-frame beta chains only. Rows with one shared CDR3 protein collapse into an entry with the most common genes and DNA. The V and J calls were not made by the authors but by TCRdb's processing. This sample is represented by 240,000 or so distinct CDR3 sequences; 7% to 10% of them were singletons. The ten largest account for over 2% of the sample.

The receptor was isolated from a woman between 40 and 50 years old with alopecia areata. Some clones in this sample may be carry-over from other donors' samples. This sample comprised whole blood, obtained in connection with sensitization to the hapten diphenylcyclopropenone (DPC).

The DNA sequence follows: TGTGCCAGCAGTCTAACAGGGTTCGAGCAGTACTTC. Translated, it gives CASSLTGFEQYF. This chain joins TRBV28 to TRBJ2-7; TRBD1 might be the D gene, on 6 matching bases. From its cysteine to its phenylalanine, the CDR3 spans 12 amino acids. Solely the CDR3 DNA is kept, with 36 bases framed from the first base. V was cut back by 5 bases and J by 6 bases, leaving a gap of 11 bases between them. CDR1 and CDR2 (MDHEN, SYDVKM) derive from the germline V gene.